A single sample gave rise to the 19 T cell receptor beta chains below, sequenced in a study of long-term antiretroviral therapy in people with HIV (dated by TCRdb to the early 2020s). The immunoSEQ hsTCRB v3.0 assay was used at survey level resolution to sequence the TRB variable region. This immuneACCESS table, as held by TCRdb, lists in-frame sequences with V and J called but not all clones. Of the missing ones, under half trace to an unresolved V gene in checked studies; the others have no known cause. The sample records 25,000 to 35,000 clones, approximately 89% of which are singletons. Roughly 4% of the sample goes to the ten largest clones. Sequencing used unsorted PBMCs, obtained 3.1 years after starting antiretroviral therapy. Receptors were obtained from a young man with HIV.

V and J are TRBV9 and TRBJ2-6; TRBD2 is a possible D gene (6 bases). This CDR3 has 16 residues. Per the germline V gene, CDR1 is SGDLS and CDR2 is YYNGEE. Trimming left V 2 bases short and J 4 bases short, with 13 bases between. The CDR3 DNA is TGTGCCAGCAGCGTTGGGGGAGGAGCCGGGGCCAACGTCCTGACTTTC. This gives the protein CASSVGGGAGANVLTF.

V and J are TRBV30 and TRBJ2-2, with no clear D. The V gene lost 1 base and the J gene lost 0 bases, with 9 bases spanning the gap. The CDR3 has 15 residues. Germline loops: CDR1 GTSNPN, CDR2 SVGIG (reference sequence). The CDR3 is CAWSGWASNTGELFF. The CDR3, as DNA: TGTGCCTGGAGTGGGTGGGCGTCGAACACCGGGGAGCTGTTTTTT.

The J gene is TRBJ2-7, the V gene TRBV5-1, with TRBD2 as a possible D gene (5 bases). This CDR3 is 13 amino acids long. Germline V gene lookup returns CDR1 SGHRS and CDR2 YFSETQ. The V gene lost 1 base and the J gene lost 5 bases, with 10 bases spanning the gap. CDR3: CASSLSGLDEQYF. In DNA form, the CDR3 reads TGCGCCAGCAGCTTGAGCGGTTTAGACGAGCAGTACTTC.

The chain couples TRBV4-1 to TRBJ1-2; 11 nucleotides match TRBD1. The CDR3 contains 17 residues. The J segment lost 4 bases and the V segment lost 4 bases, leaving 11 bases of the junction unmatched. Germline V lookup: CDR1 MGHRA, CDR2 YSYEKL. Written as DNA, the CDR3 is TGCGCCAGCAGCCGAGCCGGGACAGGGGGGCCGTTCTATGGCTACACCTTC. It is translated as CASSRAGTGGPFYGYTF.

The chain carries TRBV11-2 and TRBJ2-5; unclear D gene. The CDR3 is 11 amino acids. V shed 4 bases and J shed 10 bases, with 10 bases lying between them. CDR1 and CDR2 (germline): SGHAT, FQNNGV. Written as DNA, the CDR3 is TGTGCCAGCAGCTCCCTCGGAGTCCAGTACTTC. Amino acid sequence: CASSSLGVQYF.

This sequence joins TRBV7-6 and TRBJ2-3; D is undetermined. V gave up 1 base and J gave up 0 bases, with 8 bases separating them. This CDR3 is built from 15 residues. Germline V lookup: CDR1 SGHVS, CDR2 FNYEAQ. DNA for the CDR3: TGTGCCAGCAGCTTAGAACTGTCAAGCACAGATACGCAGTATTTT. Translated: CASSLELSSTDTQYF. Based on the CDR3 plus reference TRBV7-6 and TRBJ2-3, the full variable domain is GAGVSQSPRYKVTKRGQDVALRCDPISGHVSLYWYRQALGQGPEFLTYFNYEAQQDKSGLPNDRFSAERPEGSISTLTIQRTEQRDSAMYRCASSLELSSTDTQYFGPGTRLTVL.

V is TRBV5-1 and J is TRBJ1-1; no clear D. The CDR3 covers 16 residues. CDR1 and CDR2 from the germline V gene are SGHRS and YFSETQ. V was shortened by 4 bases and J by 2 bases, with 18 bases between the two germline ends. The CDR3 loop reads CASSHEVGHGNTEAFF. CDR3 coding DNA: TGCGCCAGCAGCCACGAAGTGGGCCACGGTAACACTGAAGCTTTCTTT.

V usage is TRBV4-1 and J usage is TRBJ2-7; 7 nucleotides align to TRBD1. The trim removed 3 bases at V and 1 base at J, leaving 6 bases unmatched. The CDR3 totals 15 residues. Germline CDR1 reads MGHRA; CDR2 reads YSYEKL. The CDR3 nucleotides are TGCGCCAGCAGCCACACTGAGGGGGCTTCCTACGAGCAGTACTTC. This codes for CASSHTEGASYEQYF.

CDR3 bases: TGTGCCAGCAGTAGATCAGTAAACTATGGCTACACCTTC. This translates into CASSRSVNYGYTF. The V and J genes are TRBV2 and TRBJ1-2; D unresolved. This CDR3 comprises 13 residues. Trimming took 5 bases from V and 2 from J, leaving 9 bases between them. The germline CDR1 and CDR2 sequences are SNHLY and FYNNEI.

The rearrangement joins TRBV29-1 to TRBJ2-7; D might be TRBD1 or TRBD2, each matching 5 bases. V was pared by 4 bases and J by 0 bases, with 13 bases between. The CDR3 is 14 amino acids. Looked up from germline, CDR1 is SQVTM and CDR2 is ANQGSEA. The CDR3 here is CSVVATASSYEQYF. CDR3 coding DNA: TGCAGCGTTGTAGCGACAGCGAGCTCCTACGAGCAGTACTTC.

The count of this clone is one. V is TRBV9 and J is TRBJ1-1; D remains unclear. V dropped 0 bases and J dropped 7 bases, with 13 bases sitting between them. The CDR3 runs 14 residues. Per germline, CDR1 SGDLS and CDR2 YYNGEE. CDR3 bases: TGTGCCAGCAGCGTAGAAGGACTGGGCTTTGAAGCTTTCTTT. This sequence encodes CASSVEGLGFEAFF.

The rearrangement uses TRBV7-3 and TRBJ1-1; unclear D gene. Per germline, CDR1 SGHTA and CDR2 FQGTGA. This CDR3 spans 12 amino acids. V was clipped by 2 bases and J by 7 bases, with 8 bases between them. The CDR3 region has the DNA TGTGCCAGCAGCTTACAAAATGGTGAAGCTTTCTTT. This sequence encodes CASSLQNGEAFF.

The chain recombines TRBV5-4 with TRBJ2-1; TRBD2 agrees at 12 bases. V was pared by 3 bases and J by 7 bases, with 5 bases of the junction left unmatched. The germline CDR1 and CDR2 sequences are SGHNT and YYREEE (reference sequence). The CDR3 length is 15 residues. This CDR3 reads CASSSTSGRWNEQFF. In DNA form, the CDR3 reads TGTGCCAGCAGCTCCACTAGCGGGAGGTGGAATGAGCAGTTCTTC.

This chain connects TRBV7-3 to TRBJ2-2; 9 positions agree with TRBD2. J lost 1 base, V lost 3 bases, and 0 bases had no gene match. The CDR3 runs 15 residues. Germline CDR1 is SGHTA and CDR2 is FQGTGA. CDR3 sequence (DNA): TGTGCCAGCAGCTTTAGCGGGGGGAACACCGGGGAGCTGTTTTTT. Its protein product is CASSFSGGNTGELFF.

The CDR3 protein is CASSLAWGRLVNTEAFF. The CDR3 DNA sequence: TGTGCCAGCAGCTTAGCGTGGGGGCGTCTTGTCAACACTGAAGCTTTCTTT. The chain is built from TRBV7-2 and TRBJ1-1; weak D call: TRBD1 (6 bases). The germline gives CDR1 SGHTA, CDR2 FQGNSA. The CDR3 covers 17 residues. V dropped 0 bases and J dropped 2 bases, with 16 bases sitting between them.

This chain connects TRBV2 to TRBJ1-1, with D perhaps TRBD1 (5 bases). Trimming pared 6 bases from V and 7 bases from J, leaving 24 bases between. The CDR3 runs 16 residues. Per germline, CDR1 SNHLY and CDR2 FYNNEI. The chain's CDR3 is CASSPPAGVRSSEAFF. The CDR3, as DNA: TGTGCCAGCAGCCCTCCGGCGGGGGTAAGGTCAAGTGAAGCTTTCTTT.

The chain joins TRBV20-1 to TRBJ1-1; D is unresolved. The germline V gene encodes CDR1 DFQATT and CDR2 SNEGSKA (reference sequence). The length of the CDR3 is 10 residues. Trimming stripped 5 bases from V and 2 bases from J, with 3 bases between. The CDR3: CSAGNTEAFF. Here the CDR3 DNA reads TGCAGTGCTGGCAACACTGAAGCTTTCTTT.

A single count supports this clone. This chain links TRBV29-1 with TRBJ1-2; no clear D gene. Trimming took off 3 bases at V and 8 bases at J, with 13 bases between the two ends. The CDR3 spans 12 residues. The germline CDR1 and CDR2 sequences are SQVTM and ANQGSEA. The CDR3 is CSVDKSGRGYTF. The CDR3 bases are TGCAGCGTTGATAAGTCGGGCCGGGGCTACACCTTC.

The chain employs TRBV9 and TRBJ2-1; TRBD2 agrees at 10 bases. CDR3 size: 16 residues. CDR1 and CDR2 (germline): SGDLS, YYNGEE. Trimming took 3 bases from V and 6 from J; bases not matched to a gene: 9. The CDR3: CASSGRRTSGLNEQFF. The CDR3 bases are TGTGCCAGCAGCGGACGTCGGACTAGCGGACTCAATGAGCAGTTCTTC.